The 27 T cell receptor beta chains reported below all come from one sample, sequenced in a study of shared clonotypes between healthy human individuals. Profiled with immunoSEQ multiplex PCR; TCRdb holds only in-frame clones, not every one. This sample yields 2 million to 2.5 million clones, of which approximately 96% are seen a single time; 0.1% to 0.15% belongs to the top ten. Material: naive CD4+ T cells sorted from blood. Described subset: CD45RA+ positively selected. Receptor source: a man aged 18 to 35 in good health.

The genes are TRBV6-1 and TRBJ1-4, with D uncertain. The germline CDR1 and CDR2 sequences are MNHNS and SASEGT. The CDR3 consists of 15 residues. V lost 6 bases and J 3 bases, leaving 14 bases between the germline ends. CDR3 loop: CASSGDYLANEKLFF. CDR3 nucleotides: TGTGCCAGCAGCGGGGATTATTTGGCTAATGAAAAACTGTTTTTT.

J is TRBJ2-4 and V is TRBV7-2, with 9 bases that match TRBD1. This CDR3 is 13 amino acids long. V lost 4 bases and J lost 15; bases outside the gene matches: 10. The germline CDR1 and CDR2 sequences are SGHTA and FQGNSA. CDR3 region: CASSSQQGAKRYF. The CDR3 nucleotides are TGTGCCAGCAGCTCACAACAGGGGGCGAAGAGGTACTTC. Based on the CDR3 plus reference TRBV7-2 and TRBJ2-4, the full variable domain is GAGVSQSPSNKVTEKGKDVELRCDPISGHTALYWYRQSLGQGLEFLIYFQGNSAPDKSGLPSDRFSAERTGGSVSTLTIQRTQQEDSAVYLCASSSQQGAKRYFGAGTRLSVL.

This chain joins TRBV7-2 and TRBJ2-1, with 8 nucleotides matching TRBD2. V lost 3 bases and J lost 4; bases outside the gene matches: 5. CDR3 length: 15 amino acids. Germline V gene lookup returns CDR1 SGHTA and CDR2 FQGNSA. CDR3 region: CASSFRTSIYNEQFF. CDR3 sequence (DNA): TGTGCCAGCAGCTTTCGGACTAGCATATACAATGAGCAGTTCTTC.

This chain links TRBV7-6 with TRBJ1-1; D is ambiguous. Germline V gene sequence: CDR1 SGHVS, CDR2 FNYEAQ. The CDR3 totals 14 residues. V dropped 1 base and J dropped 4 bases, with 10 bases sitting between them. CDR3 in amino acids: CASSLVEGATEAFF. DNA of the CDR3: TGTGCCAGCAGCTTAGTTGAGGGAGCCACTGAAGCTTTCTTT.

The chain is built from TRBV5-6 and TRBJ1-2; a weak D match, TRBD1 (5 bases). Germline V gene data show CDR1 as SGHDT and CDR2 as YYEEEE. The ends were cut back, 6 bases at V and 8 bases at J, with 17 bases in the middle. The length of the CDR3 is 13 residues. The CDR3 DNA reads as TGTGCCAGCACCGACAGAGTTCCAGGAGGCTACACCTTC. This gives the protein CASTDRVPGGYTF.

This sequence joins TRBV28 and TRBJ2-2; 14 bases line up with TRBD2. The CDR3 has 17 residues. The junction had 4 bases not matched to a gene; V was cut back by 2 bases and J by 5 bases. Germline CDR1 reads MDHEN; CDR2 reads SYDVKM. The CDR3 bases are TGTGCCAGCAGTTTAGGGGGACTAGCGGGAGAGACCGGGGAGCTGTTTTTT. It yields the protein CASSLGGLAGETGELFF.

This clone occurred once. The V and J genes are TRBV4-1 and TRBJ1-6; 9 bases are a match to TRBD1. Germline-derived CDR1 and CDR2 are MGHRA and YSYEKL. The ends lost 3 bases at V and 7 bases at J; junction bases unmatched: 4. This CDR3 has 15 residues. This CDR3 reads CASSQGTGRNSPLHF. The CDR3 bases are TGCGCCAGCAGCCAGGGGACAGGGCGGAATTCACCCCTCCACTTT.

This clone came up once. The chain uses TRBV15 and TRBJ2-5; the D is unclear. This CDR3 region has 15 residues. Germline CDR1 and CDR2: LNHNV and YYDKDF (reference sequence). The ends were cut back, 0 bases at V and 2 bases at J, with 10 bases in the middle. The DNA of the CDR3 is TGTGCCACCAGCAGAGATGGTGGCGTACAAGAGACCCAGTACTTC. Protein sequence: CATSRDGGVQETQYF.

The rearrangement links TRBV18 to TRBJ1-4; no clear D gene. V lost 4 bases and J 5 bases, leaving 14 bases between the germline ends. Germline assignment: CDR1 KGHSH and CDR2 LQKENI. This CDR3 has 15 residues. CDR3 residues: CASSQGPSPNEKLFF. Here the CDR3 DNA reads TGTGCCAGCTCACAAGGACCGTCACCAAATGAAAAACTGTTTTTT.

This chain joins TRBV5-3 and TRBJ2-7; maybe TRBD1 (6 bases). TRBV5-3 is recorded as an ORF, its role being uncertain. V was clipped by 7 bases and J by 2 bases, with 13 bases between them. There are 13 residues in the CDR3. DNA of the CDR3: TGTGCCAGAGAAGACAGGTTAGCCTACGAGCAGTACTTC. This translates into CAREDRLAYEQYF.

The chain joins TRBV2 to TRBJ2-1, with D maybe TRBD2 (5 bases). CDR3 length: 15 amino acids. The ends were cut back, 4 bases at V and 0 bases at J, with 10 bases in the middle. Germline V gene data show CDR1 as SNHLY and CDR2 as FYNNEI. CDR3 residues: CASSGRGSSYNEQFF. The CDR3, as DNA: TGTGCCAGCAGTGGACGGGGAAGCTCCTACAATGAGCAGTTCTTC.

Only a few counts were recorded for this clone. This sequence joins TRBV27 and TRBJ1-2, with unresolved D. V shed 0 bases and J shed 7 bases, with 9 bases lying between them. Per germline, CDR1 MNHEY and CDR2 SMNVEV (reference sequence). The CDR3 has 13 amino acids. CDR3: CASSLSTRGGYTF. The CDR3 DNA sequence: TGTGCCAGCAGTTTATCGACAAGAGGTGGCTACACCTTC.

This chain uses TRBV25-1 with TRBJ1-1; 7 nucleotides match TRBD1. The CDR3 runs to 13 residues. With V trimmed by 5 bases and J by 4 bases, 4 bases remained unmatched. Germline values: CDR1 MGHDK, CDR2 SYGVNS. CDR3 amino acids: CASSPPGGTEAFF. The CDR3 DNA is TGTGCCAGCAGTCCCCCAGGGGGCACTGAAGCTTTCTTT.

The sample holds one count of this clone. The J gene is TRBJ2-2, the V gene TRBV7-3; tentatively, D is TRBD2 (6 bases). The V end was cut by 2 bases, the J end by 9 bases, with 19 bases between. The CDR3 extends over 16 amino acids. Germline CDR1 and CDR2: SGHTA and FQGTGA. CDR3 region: CASSLRGVGEERELFF. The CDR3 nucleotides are TGTGCCAGCAGCTTACGTGGTGTGGGGGAGGAGAGGGAGCTGTTTTTT.

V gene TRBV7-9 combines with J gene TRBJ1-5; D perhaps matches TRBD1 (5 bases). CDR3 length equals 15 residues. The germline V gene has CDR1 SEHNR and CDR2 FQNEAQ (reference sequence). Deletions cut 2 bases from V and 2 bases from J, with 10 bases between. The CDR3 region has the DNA TGTGCCAGCAGCTTAATGGGGGTTGGCAATCAGCCCCAGCATTTT. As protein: CASSLMGVGNQPQHF.

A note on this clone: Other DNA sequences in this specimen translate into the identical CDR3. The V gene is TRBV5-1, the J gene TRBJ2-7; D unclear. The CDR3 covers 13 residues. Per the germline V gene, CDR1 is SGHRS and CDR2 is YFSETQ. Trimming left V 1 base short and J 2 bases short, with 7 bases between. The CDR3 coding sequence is TGCGCCAGCAGCTTGAGCAGAGCCTACGAGCAGTACTTC. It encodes CASSLSRAYEQYF. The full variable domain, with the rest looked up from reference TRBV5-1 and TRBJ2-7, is KAGVTQTPRYLIKTRGQQVTLSCSPISGHRSVSWYQQTPGQGLQFLFEYFSETQRNKGNFPGRFSGRQFSNSRSEMNVSTLELGDSALYLCASSLSRAYEQYFGPGTRLTVT.

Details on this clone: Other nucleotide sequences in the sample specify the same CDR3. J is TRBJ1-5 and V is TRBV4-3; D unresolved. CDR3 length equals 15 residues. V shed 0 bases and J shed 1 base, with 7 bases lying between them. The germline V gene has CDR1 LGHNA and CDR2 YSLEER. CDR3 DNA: TGCGCCAGCAGCCAAGACCCAGACAGCAATCAGCCCCAGCATTTT. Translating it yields CASSQDPDSNQPQHF.

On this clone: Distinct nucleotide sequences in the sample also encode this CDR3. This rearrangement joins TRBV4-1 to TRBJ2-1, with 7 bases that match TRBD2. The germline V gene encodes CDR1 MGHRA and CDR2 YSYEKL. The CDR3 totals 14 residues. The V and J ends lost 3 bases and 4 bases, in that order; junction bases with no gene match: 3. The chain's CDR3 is CASSQTSPYNEQFF. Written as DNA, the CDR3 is TGCGCCAGCAGCCAGACTAGCCCTTACAATGAGCAGTTCTTC.

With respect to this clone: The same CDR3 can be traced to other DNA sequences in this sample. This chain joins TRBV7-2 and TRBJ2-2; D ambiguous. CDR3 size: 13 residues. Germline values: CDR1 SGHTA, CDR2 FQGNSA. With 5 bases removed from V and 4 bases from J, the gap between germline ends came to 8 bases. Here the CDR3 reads CASSPLGTGELFF. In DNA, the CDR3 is TGTGCCAGCAGCCCTCTCGGCACCGGGGAGCTGTTTTTT. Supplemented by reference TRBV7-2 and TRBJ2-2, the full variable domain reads GAGVSQSPSNKVTEKGKDVELRCDPISGHTALYWYRQSLGQGLEFLIYFQGNSAPDKSGLPSDRFSAERTGGSVSTLTIQRTQQEDSAVYLCASSPLGTGELFFGEGSRLTVL.

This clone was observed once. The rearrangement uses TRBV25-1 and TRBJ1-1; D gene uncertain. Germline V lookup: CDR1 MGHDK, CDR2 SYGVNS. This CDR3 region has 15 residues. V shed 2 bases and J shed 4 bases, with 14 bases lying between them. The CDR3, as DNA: TGTGCCAGCAGTGAAAACGCCCCTATGGGCACTGAAGCTTTCTTT. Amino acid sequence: CASSENAPMGTEAFF.

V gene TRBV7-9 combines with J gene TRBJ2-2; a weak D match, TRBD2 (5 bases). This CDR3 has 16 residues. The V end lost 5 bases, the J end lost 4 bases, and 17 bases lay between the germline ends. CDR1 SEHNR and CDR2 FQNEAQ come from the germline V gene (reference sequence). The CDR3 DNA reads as TGTGCCAGCAGCCCGGTGGGAGTGAGGACCACCGGGGAGCTGTTTTTT. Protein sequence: CASSPVGVRTTGELFF.

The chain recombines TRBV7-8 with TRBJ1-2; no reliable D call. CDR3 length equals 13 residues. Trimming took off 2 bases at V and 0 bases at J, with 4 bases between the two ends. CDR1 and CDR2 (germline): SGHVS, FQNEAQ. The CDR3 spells CASSLSANYGYTF. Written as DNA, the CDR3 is TGTGCCAGCAGCTTATCAGCTAACTATGGCTACACCTTC.

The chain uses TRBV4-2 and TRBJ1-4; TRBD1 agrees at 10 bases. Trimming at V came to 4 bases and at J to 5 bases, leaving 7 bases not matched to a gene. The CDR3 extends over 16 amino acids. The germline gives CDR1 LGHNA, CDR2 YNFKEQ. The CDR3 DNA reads TGTGCCAGCAGCCGAGGTCCGGGACAGGGGAATGAAAAACTGTTTTTT. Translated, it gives CASSRGPGQGNEKLFF.

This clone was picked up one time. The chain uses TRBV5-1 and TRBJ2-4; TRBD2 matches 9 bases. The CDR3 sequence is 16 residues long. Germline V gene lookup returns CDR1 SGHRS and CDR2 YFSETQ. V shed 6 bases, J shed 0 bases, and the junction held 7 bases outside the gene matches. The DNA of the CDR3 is TGCGCCAGCAAGACTAGCGGTGATGGAGCCAAAAACATTCAGTACTTC. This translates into CASKTSGDGAKNIQYF.

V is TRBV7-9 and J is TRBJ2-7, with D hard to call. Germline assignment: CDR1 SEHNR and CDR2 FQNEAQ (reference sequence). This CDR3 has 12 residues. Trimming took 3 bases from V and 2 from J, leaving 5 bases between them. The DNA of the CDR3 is TGTGCCAGCAGCTTCTCCGCCTACGAGCAGTACTTC. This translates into CASSFSAYEQYF. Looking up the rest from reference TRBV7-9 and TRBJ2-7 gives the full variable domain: DTGVSQNPRHKITKRGQNVTFRCDPISEHNRLYWYRQTLGQGPEFLTYFQNEAQLEKSRLLSDRFSAERPKGSFSTLEIQRTEQGDSAMYLCASSFSAYEQYFGPGTRLTVT.

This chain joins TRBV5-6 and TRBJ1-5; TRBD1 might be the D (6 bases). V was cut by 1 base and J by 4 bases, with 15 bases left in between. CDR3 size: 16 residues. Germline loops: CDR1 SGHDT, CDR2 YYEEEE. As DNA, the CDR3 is TGTGCCAGCAGCTTGTTTTGGAGACAGGCGAATCAGCCCCAGCATTTT. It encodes CASSLFWRQANQPQHF.

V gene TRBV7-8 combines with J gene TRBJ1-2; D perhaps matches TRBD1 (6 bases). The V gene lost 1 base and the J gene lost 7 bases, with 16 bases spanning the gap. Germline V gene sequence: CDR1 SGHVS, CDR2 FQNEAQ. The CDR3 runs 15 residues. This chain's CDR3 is CASSLVSPGQTGYTF. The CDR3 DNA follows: TGTGCCAGCAGCTTAGTGTCTCCGGGACAAACTGGCTACACCTTC.